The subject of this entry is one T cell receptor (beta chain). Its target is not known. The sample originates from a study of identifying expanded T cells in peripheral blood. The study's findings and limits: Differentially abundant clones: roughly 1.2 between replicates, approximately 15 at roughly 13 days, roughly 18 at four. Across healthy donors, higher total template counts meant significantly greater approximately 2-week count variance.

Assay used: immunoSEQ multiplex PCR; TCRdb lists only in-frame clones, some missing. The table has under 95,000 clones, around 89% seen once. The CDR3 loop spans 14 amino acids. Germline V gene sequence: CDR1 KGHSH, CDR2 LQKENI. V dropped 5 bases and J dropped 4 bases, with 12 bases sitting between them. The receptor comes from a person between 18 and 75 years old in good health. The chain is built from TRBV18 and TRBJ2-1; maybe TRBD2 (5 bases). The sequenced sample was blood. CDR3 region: CASSFAAAYNEQFF. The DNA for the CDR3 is TGTGCCAGCTCATTTGCAGCGGCTTACAATGAGCAGTTCTTC.